This entry lists 6 T cell receptor beta chains sequenced from one sample in a study of blood T cell repertoires in COVID-19. Assay used: immunoSEQ multiplex PCR; TCRdb lists only in-frame clones, some missing. The table records tens of thousands of clones, roughly 80% of them present only once. Source material: peripheral blood. These receptors were collected from a woman aged 60 to 75 with acute or convalescent COVID-19.

The chain couples TRBV11-2 to TRBJ1-1; TRBD1 aligns across 8 bases. This CDR3 region has 15 residues. The V gene end was trimmed by 5 bases and the J gene end by 5 bases; junction bases not matched to a gene: 10. Germline V gives CDR1 SGHAT, CDR2 FQNNGV. Written as DNA, the CDR3 is TGTGCCAGCAGCACCATGTCAGGGGGCAGAACTGAAGCTTTCTTT. Its protein product is CASSTMSGGRTEAFF. The variable domain in full, with the rest retrieved from reference TRBV11-2 and TRBJ1-1, is EAGVAQSPRYKIIEKRQSVAFWCNPISGHATLYWYQQILGQGPKLLIQFQNNGVVDDSQLPKDRFSAERLKGVDSTLKIQPAKLEDSAVYLCASSTMSGGRTEAFFGQGTRLTVV.

The CDR3 region is CATRGGVGTEAFF. The CDR3 coding sequence is TGTGCCACTAGAGGAGGGGTAGGCACTGAAGCTTTCTTT. The J gene is TRBJ1-1, the V gene TRBV19; a weak D match, TRBD1 (5 bases). Germline CDR1 reads LNHDA; CDR2 reads SQIVND (reference sequence). V was trimmed by 10 bases and J by 4 bases, leaving 16 bases between them. The CDR3 length is 13 residues.

The chain couples TRBV19 to TRBJ1-4; perhaps TRBD1 as D (5 bases). CDR3 size: 17 residues. Trimming pared 3 bases from V and 2 bases from J, leaving 16 bases between. Looked up from germline, CDR1 is LNHDA and CDR2 is SQIVND (reference sequence). In DNA form, the CDR3 reads TGTGCCAGTAGTATTAGAGGGAGGGACTGGACTAATGAAAAACTGTTTTTT. Residues: CASSIRGRDWTNEKLFF.

The chain has TRBV6-1 and TRBJ1-3, with 9 bases that match TRBD1. J gave up 3 bases and V 4 bases, and 7 bases lay outside the gene matches. This CDR3 region has 16 residues. Per the germline V gene, CDR1 is MNHNS and CDR2 is SASEGT. CDR3 bases: TGTGCCAGCAGTGCACACTTGGGACAGGGTGGAAACACCATATATTTT. Translating it yields CASSAHLGQGGNTIYF.

This clone showed up just a few times. V and J are TRBV30 and TRBJ1-1, with TRBD1 identical over 7 bases. The germline V gene encodes CDR1 GTSNPN and CDR2 SVGIG (reference sequence). The V gene end was trimmed by 5 bases and the J gene end by 4 bases; junction bases not matched to a gene: 13. This CDR3 is 15 amino acids long. CDR3 in amino acids: CAWSPGRGIVTEAFF. CDR3 in DNA: TGTGCCTGGTCCCCCGGCAGGGGGATAGTCACTGAAGCTTTCTTT.

Sample share makes this clone medium-sized. J is TRBJ2-2 and V is TRBV19, with unresolved D. V was shortened by 5 bases and J by 8 bases, with 6 bases between the two germline ends. Germline CDR1 is LNHDA and CDR2 is SQIVND (reference sequence). The CDR3 sequence is 11 residues long. Here the CDR3 reads CASSGVGELFF. CDR3 coding DNA: TGTGCCAGTAGTGGAGTTGGGGAGCTGTTTTTT.